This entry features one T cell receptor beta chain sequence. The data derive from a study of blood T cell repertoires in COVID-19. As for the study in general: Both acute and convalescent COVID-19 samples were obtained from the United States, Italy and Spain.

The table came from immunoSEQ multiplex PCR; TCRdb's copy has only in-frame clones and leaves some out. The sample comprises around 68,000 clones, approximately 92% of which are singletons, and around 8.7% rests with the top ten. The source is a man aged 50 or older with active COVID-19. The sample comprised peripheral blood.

DNA for the CDR3: TGTGCCAGCTGCGTGTTCGCTAACTATGGCTACACCTTC. It encodes CASCVFANYGYTF. This chain connects TRBV2 to TRBJ1-2; no definite D call. Trimming removed 8 bases from V and 0 bases from J, with 10 bases in between. The CDR3 covers 13 residues. The germline gives CDR1 SNHLY, CDR2 FYNNEI.